The next 24 T cell receptor beta chains were all read from a single sample in a study of blood T cell repertoires in COVID-19. The table came from immunoSEQ multiplex PCR; TCRdb's copy has only in-frame clones and leaves some out. Of 400,000 or so clones in the sample, 75% to 90% were seen once. Sample: PBMCs or T cells enriched from blood (not recorded which). The source is a man younger than 45 who had recovered from COVID-19.

The V gene is TRBV28, the J gene TRBJ1-2; D not resolved. V lost 1 base, J lost 2 bases, and 5 bases lay in between. This CDR3 is built from 13 residues. Germline CDR1 reads MDHEN; CDR2 reads SYDVKM. The CDR3 DNA reads as TGTGCCAGCAGTTTATTCCAGAACTATGGCTACACCTTC. It translates to CASSLFQNYGYTF.

This chain connects TRBV15 to TRBJ2-6; TRBD2 agrees at 7 bases. The V gene end was trimmed by 5 bases and the J gene end by 2 bases; junction bases not matched to a gene: 6. Germline V gives CDR1 LNHNV, CDR2 YYDKDF (reference sequence). CDR3 size: 16 residues. The CDR3 bases are TGTGCCACCAGCCTTGGGAGGGGTCCTGGGGCCAACGTCCTGACTTTC. Translated, it gives CATSLGRGPGANVLTF.

V gene TRBV19 combines with J gene TRBJ2-1; no firm D call. Trimming removed 5 bases from V and 0 bases from J, with 11 bases in between. Germline values: CDR1 LNHDA, CDR2 SQIVND (reference sequence). This CDR3 contains 15 residues. The chain's CDR3 is CASSELPSSYNEQFF. Written as DNA, the CDR3 is TGTGCCAGTAGTGAATTGCCCAGCTCCTACAATGAGCAGTTCTTC.

This clone was observed once. The rearrangement joins TRBV3-1 (or the pseudogene TRBV3-2) to TRBJ1-3; 8 bases align to TRBD1. Germline CDR1 is LGHDT and CDR2 is YNNKEL (reference sequence). The CDR3 length is 16 residues. Losses at the gene ends were 0 bases for V and 3 bases for J; bases not matched to a gene: 4. The CDR3 sequence is CASSQDSRGLGNTIYF. CDR3 coding DNA: TGTGCCAGCAGCCAAGATAGCAGGGGGCTTGGAAACACCATATATTTT.

This clone came up a few times. The chain uses TRBV28 and TRBJ1-5, with D perhaps matching TRBD1 (5 bases). The CDR3 consists of 13 residues. Germline V lookup: CDR1 MDHEN, CDR2 SYDVKM. V was clipped by 2 bases and J by 7 bases, with 9 bases between them. The CDR3 DNA sequence: TGTGCCAGCAGTTTACTCCAGGGCCAGCCCCAGCATTTT. It translates to CASSLLQGQPQHF.

The chain uses TRBV7-2 and TRBJ2-7; possibly TRBD2 for D (6 bases). Per germline, CDR1 SGHTA and CDR2 FQGNSA. This CDR3 comprises 16 residues. V dropped 7 bases and J dropped 2 bases, with 21 bases sitting between them. CDR3 loop: CASTTSGGLGTYEQYF. The CDR3 DNA sequence: TGTGCCAGCACAACCTCAGGAGGGTTAGGGACCTACGAGCAGTACTTC.

In this sample, this clone turned up a few times. The chain uses TRBV4-1 and TRBJ1-6; D is perhaps TRBD1 (5 bases). Germline V gene sequence: CDR1 MGHRA, CDR2 YSYEKL. V was cut by 1 base and J by 15 bases, with 13 bases left in between. The CDR3 runs to 13 residues. The CDR3 protein is CASSQVGQGGLHF. In nucleotides, the CDR3 is TGCGCCAGCAGCCAAGTAGGTCAGGGCGGCCTCCACTTT.

The V and J genes are TRBV27 and TRBJ1-1; 10 nucleotides line up with TRBD1. This CDR3 is built from 15 residues. Germline V gene sequence: CDR1 MNHEY, CDR2 SMNVEV (reference sequence). Trimming took 7 bases from V and 1 from J; bases not matched to a gene: 6. CDR3 bases: TGTGCCAGCAACCCCCGGACAGGGGGGAACACTGAAGCTTTCTTT. Encoded protein: CASNPRTGGNTEAFF.

The V call is TRBV14, the J call TRBJ2-7, with a weak D call TRBD2 (5 bases). V lost 4 bases to trimming and J lost 10 bases, with 11 bases between them. Germline V gene data show CDR1 as SGHDN and CDR2 as FVKESK. This CDR3 has 11 amino acids. In DNA, the CDR3 is TGTGCCAGCAGCCTAGGCGGGCCCCAGTACTTC. Translation gives CASSLGGPQYF.

This clone was counted between two and nine times. The J gene is TRBJ2-3, the V gene TRBV2; D gene uncertain. V dropped 3 bases and J dropped 0 bases, with 7 bases sitting between them. Looked up from germline, CDR1 is SNHLY and CDR2 is FYNNEI. This CDR3 has 14 amino acids. CDR3 protein: CASSDRSSTDTQYF. DNA of the CDR3: TGTGCCAGCAGTGACCGTTCTAGCACAGATACGCAGTATTTT.

This clone occurred a few times. V is TRBV9 and J is TRBJ2-7; 13 bases agree with TRBD2. Per germline, CDR1 SGDLS and CDR2 YYNGEE. The CDR3 runs 15 residues. V shed 0 bases and J 5 bases; nucleotides not matched to a gene: 2. In nucleotides, the CDR3 is TGTGCCAGCAGCGTAGGAGGGACTAGCGGGAACGAGCAGTACTTC. The encoded protein is CASSVGGTSGNEQYF.

J is TRBJ2-7 and V is TRBV5-1, with 11 bases aligning to TRBD2. The CDR3 has 14 amino acids. V shed 3 bases and J 5 bases; nucleotides not matched to a gene: 4. CDR1 and CDR2 (germline): SGHRS, YFSETQ. The CDR3 coding sequence is TGCGCCAGCAGCTATTCGGGACTAGCGGACGAGCAGTACTTC. Amino acids: CASSYSGLADEQYF.

The V gene is TRBV3-1 (or the pseudogene TRBV3-2), the J gene TRBJ1-5, with TRBD1 identical over 10 bases. CDR1 and CDR2 from the germline V gene are LGHDT and YNNKEL (reference sequence). CDR3 length equals 14 residues. V shed 3 bases, J shed 9 bases, and the junction held 5 bases outside the gene matches. CDR3 sequence: CASSQDRGTGPQHF. The CDR3, as DNA: TGTGCCAGCAGCCAGGACAGGGGGACAGGGCCCCAGCATTTT.

The chain couples TRBV5-5 to TRBJ2-1; a weak D match, TRBD2 (6 bases). V lost 4 bases and J lost 4, with 12 bases in between. The germline V gene encodes CDR1 SGHKS and CDR2 YYEKEE (reference sequence). The CDR3 is 14 amino acids. Written as DNA, the CDR3 is TGTGCCAGCAGCGGCCCAGCGGGTTACAATGAGCAGTTCTTC. The encoded protein is CASSGPAGYNEQFF.

In nucleotides, the CDR3 is TGTGCCAGCAGTTTTTCCCGGGACACCGAGCAGTACTTC. Translating it yields CASSFSRDTEQYF. V and J are TRBV28 and TRBJ2-7; tentatively, D is TRBD1 (6 bases). V was trimmed by 3 bases and J by 6 bases, leaving 12 bases between them. Germline V gene data show CDR1 as MDHEN and CDR2 as SYDVKM. The CDR3 extends over 13 amino acids.

This chain uses TRBV28 with TRBJ1-1; 7 bases are a match to TRBD1. This CDR3 contains 14 residues. CDR1 and CDR2 from the germline V gene are MDHEN and SYDVKM. With 10 bases clipped from V and 3 bases from J, the junction kept 11 bases outside the gene matches. The CDR3 here is CATRAGTDYTEAFF. In DNA, the CDR3 is TGTGCCACAAGAGCCGGGACAGACTACACTGAAGCTTTCTTT.

The rearrangement links TRBV11-3 to TRBJ2-3; D not certain. Germline values: CDR1 SGHNT, CDR2 YENEEA. V lost 5 bases, J lost 6 bases, and 9 bases lay in between. CDR3 length: 12 residues. Written as DNA, the CDR3 is TGTGCCAGCAGCGGAGTGGAGGATACGCAGTATTTT. It is translated as CASSGVEDTQYF.

The rearrangement joins TRBV6-6 to TRBJ2-7; possibly TRBD2 for D (6 bases). This CDR3 has 12 residues. Germline CDR1 is MNHNY and CDR2 is SVGAGI (reference sequence). Trimming pared 8 bases from V and 5 bases from J, leaving 13 bases between. The CDR3 DNA sequence: TGTGCCAGCGGGGGGTGGGACCACGAGCAGTACTTC. It yields the protein CASGGWDHEQYF.

The rearrangement uses TRBV21-1 and TRBJ2-1; the D call in the table, TRBD2, was not verified against the DNA. TRBV21-1 is assigned pseudogene status. This CDR3 spans 16 amino acids. The CDR3 loop reads CASSKGKSLGGYEQFF. CDR3 coding DNA: TGTGCCAGCAGCAAAGGAAAGAGTCTCGGGGGATATGAGCAGTTCTTC.

The chain combines TRBV27 with TRBJ2-2; the D gene is possibly TRBD1 (5 bases). Trimming removed 3 bases at V and 6 bases at J, with 8 bases between. Germline CDR1 is MNHEY and CDR2 is SMNVEV (reference sequence). The CDR3 runs to 13 residues. The CDR3 coding sequence is TGTGCCAGCAGTTTTAGGGGCCCCGGGGAGCTGTTTTTT. Protein: CASSFRGPGELFF.

The chain has TRBV6-5 and TRBJ1-6; 9 bases match TRBD1. This CDR3 is built from 13 residues. Trimming removed 9 bases from V and 7 bases from J; junction bases left unmatched: 4. Germline CDR1 reads MNHEY; CDR2 reads SVGAGI. In DNA form, the CDR3 reads TGTGCCAGTGCGGACAGGGGAAATTCACCCCTCCACTTT. This codes for CASADRGNSPLHF.

To note about this clone: Other DNA sequences of this sample code for an identical CDR3. The chain joins TRBV7-8 to TRBJ2-5, with D unclear. Trimming left V 5 bases short and J 1 base short, with 8 bases between. Germline V gene sequence: CDR1 SGHVS, CDR2 FQNEAQ. CDR3 length: 13 residues. CDR3 nucleotides: TGTGCCAGCAGCCCAGGCCGCCAAGAGACCCAGTACTTC. It is translated as CASSPGRQETQYF.

CDR3 protein: CASSLALQDYGYTF. The CDR3 region has the DNA TGTGCCAGCAGCTTAGCACTGCAGGACTATGGCTACACCTTC. This chain connects TRBV7-9 to TRBJ1-2, with D unclear. Trimming cost V 0 bases and J 3 bases, with 8 bases left between them. Germline CDR1 is SEHNR and CDR2 is FQNEAQ (reference sequence). This CDR3 spans 14 amino acids. Using reference TRBV7-9 and TRBJ1-2 for the parts outside the CDR3, the full variable domain is DTGVSQNPRHKITKRGQNVTFRCDPISEHNRLYWYRQTLGQGPEFLTYFQNEAQLEKSRLLSDRFSAERPKGSFSTLEIQRTEQGDSAMYLCASSLALQDYGYTFGSGTRLTVV.

The J gene is TRBJ1-2, the V gene TRBV3-1 (or the pseudogene TRBV3-2); 8 bases are a match to TRBD1. The CDR3 extends over 17 amino acids. CDR1 is LGHDT and CDR2 is YNNKEL in the germline V gene (reference sequence). V dropped 0 bases and J dropped 3; count of bases not matched to a gene: 9. DNA for the CDR3: TGTGCCAGCAGCCAAGATCGCCAGGGGGCGTTTGACTATGGCTACACCTTC. This translates into CASSQDRQGAFDYGYTF.